One T cell receptor beta chain is described in this entry. Its target is not known. These data originate in a study of PD-L1 blockade in urothelial cancer. About the research overall: Samples came from 3 weeks, at the second dose, and 6 weeks into treatment.

Synthetic TCR analog templates were spiked into each PCR. TCRdb's copy holds only in-frame clones and misses some; the assay was immunoSEQ multiplex PCR. This table has 90,000 to 120,000 clones, over 75% appearing once. Sample contribution per patient ranged from 1 to 8, covering pretreatment and on-treatment. Notes on the study in general: A below-median TCR clonality in blood before treatment predicted better survival.

V lost 6 bases, J lost 3 bases, and 12 bases lay in between. CDR3 length: 14 amino acids. Germline assignment: CDR1 MDHEN and CDR2 SYDVKM. The receptor comes from a man aged 50 to 59 with urothelial cancer. The source was PBMCs, collected around atezolizumab (anti-PD-L1) treatment. The V and J genes are TRBV28 and TRBJ1-5; tentative D call: TRBD1 (6 bases). The CDR3 reads CASRGAHLNQPQHF. The CDR3, as DNA: TGTGCCAGCAGGGGGGCGCATCTCAATCAGCCCCAGCATTTT. The whole variable domain, remainder taken from reference TRBV28 and TRBJ1-5, is DVKVTQSSRYLVKRTGEKVFLECVQDMDHENMFWYRQDPGLGLRLIYFSYDVKMKEKGDIPEGYSVSREKKERFSLILESASTNQTSMYLCASRGAHLNQPQHFGDGTRLSIL.